This T cell receptor (beta chain) was documented in a study of blood T cell repertoires in COVID-19. Sequencing was performed with immunoSEQ multiplex PCR; in TCRdb, only in-frame clones are kept and a portion is missing. The sample contains over 400,000 clones, just over 85% of which appear only once. This clone showed up just a few times. The CDR3 has 13 amino acids. From germline, CDR1 is SQVTM and CDR2 ANQGSEA. Trimming removed 4 bases from V and 5 bases from J, with 14 bases in between. This TCR came from a woman younger than 45 with active or convalescent COVID-19. The chain is built from TRBV29-1 and TRBJ2-5; tentative D call: TRBD2 (6 bases). Source material: peripheral blood. The CDR3 spells CSVGAGDWETQYF. CDR3 nucleotide sequence: TGCAGCGTTGGAGCGGGCGATTGGGAGACCCAGTACTTC.